This TCR beta chain comes out of a study of tumor-infiltrating lymphocytes in primary liver carcinoma. In regard to this clonotype: Its antigen is not identified.

Trimming left V 5 bases short and J 6 bases short, with 15 bases between. Germline V CDR1 and CDR2: LGHNA, YNFKEQ. The CDR3 totals 14 residues. Findings and caveats of the study: Tumor-adjacent and tumor-blood pairs displayed less overlap than did pairs of tumor regions.

They got blood RNA out of unsorted whole blood and also pulled out germline DNA. From 450 to 600 ng total RNA, TCR beta cDNA was generated with a primer in the constant region. The TCR beta library was amplified through three nested multiplex PCR rounds in a modified ARM-PCR procedure. TRBV1-TRBV30 forward primers paired with a C-beta reverse primer were used in the first two PCR rounds, which ran roughly 11 cycles each. From the multiplex PCR reads, TCRdb called clonotypes with MiXCR, one entry per CDR3 protein. The repertoire holds just over 300,000 distinct CDR3 sequences, with around three fifths as singletons.

Sequenced sample: peripheral blood. The source of this sequence is a woman between 25 and 40 years old with primary liver carcinoma and hepatitis B virus infection. This chain joins TRBV4-2 and TRBJ2-3; D unresolved. In DNA, the CDR3 is TGTGCCAGCAGCAGCGTATGGGTATTGGATACGCAGTATTTT. This gives the protein CASSSVWVLDTQYF.